This passage covers 28 T cell receptor beta chains from one sample sequenced in a study of T cells expressing NK-cell markers. From its re-call of the 5' RACE reads, TCRdb lists each CDR3 protein once, without DNA. This sample lists 250,000 to 300,000 distinct CDR3 sequences; its ten largest clones have roughly 4.2%. Sequencing used blood T cells: a sorted CD56 or NKG2C T cell subset, CD4+ or CD8+ T cells, or bulk PBMC T cells (not recorded which). The receptor set was obtained from a woman aged 18-70 years in good health.

CDR3 amino acids: CASRRDTLSYNEQFF. The V gene is TRBV5-4, the J gene TRBJ2-1. Germline CDR1 SGHNT, CDR2 YYREEE (reference sequence). There are 15 residues in the CDR3.

The CDR3 here is CASSLDRDTQYF. The gene calls are TRBV12-3 or TRBV12-4 and TRBJ2-3; TCRdb indicates TRBD1, and absent DNA this call remains unverified. This CDR3 spans 12 amino acids.

The chain recombines TRBV6-5 with TRBJ2-3. Germline V gene data show CDR1 as MNHEY and CDR2 as SVGAGI. CDR3 size: 13 residues. CDR3 loop: CASSYSLSDTQYF.

This rearrangement joins TRBV12-3 or TRBV12-4 to TRBJ1-3; TCRdb's D gene call, TRBD1, goes unchecked for lack of DNA. The CDR3 length is 15 residues. The chain's CDR3 is CASSLGDGSGNTIYF.

The rearrangement uses TRBV29-1 and TRBJ2-7. The germline CDR1 and CDR2 sequences are SQVTM and ANQGSEA. This CDR3 has 13 residues. CDR3 protein: CSVVPEGPYEQYF.

Here the CDR3 reads CASSSRTGPTGELFF. The rearrangement uses TRBV7-3 and TRBJ2-2; the D gene TCRdb calls, TRBD1, cannot be checked with no DNA. This CDR3 is 15 amino acids long. The V gene's germline CDR1 is SGHTA and CDR2 FQGTGA. Full variable domain (remainder filled in from reference TRBV7-3 and TRBJ2-2): GAGVSQTPSNKVTEKGKYVELRCDPISGHTALYWYRQSLGQGPEFLIYFQGTGAADDSGLPNDRFFAVRPEGSVSTLKIQRTERGDSAVYLCASSSRTGPTGELFFGEGSRLTVL.

The rearrangement joins TRBV20-1 to TRBJ2-1. The CDR3 sequence is 12 residues long. Per the germline V gene, CDR1 is DFQATT and CDR2 is SNEGSKA (reference sequence). CDR3 loop: CSASARWDEQFF.

V and J are TRBV7-6 and TRBJ2-5. Germline V CDR1 and CDR2: SGHVS, FNYEAQ. This CDR3 has 14 residues. The CDR3 here is CASSLVLDQETQYF.

CDR3 loop: CSANGLLNTEAFF. The rearrangement links TRBV20-1 to TRBJ1-1. CDR1 is DFQATT and CDR2 is SNEGSKA in the germline V gene (reference sequence). The CDR3 runs 13 residues.

According to its frequency, this clonotype is medium-sized (0.01 to 0.1%). The gene calls are TRBV2 and TRBJ2-1; TCRdb proposes TRBD2, but this gene call is untestable without DNA. Germline V gene sequence: CDR1 SNHLY, CDR2 FYNNEI. The CDR3 is 12 residues long. Here the CDR3 reads CASGTSGNGKFF.

The chain joins TRBV12-3 or TRBV12-4 to TRBJ2-7; the TRBD2 assignment by TCRdb is unverifiable without DNA. CDR3 length equals 14 residues. The CDR3 loop is CASSRGAGVYEQYF.

V gene TRBV12-3 or TRBV12-4 combines with J gene TRBJ2-5. The CDR3 has 15 residues. The CDR3 reads CASSLFIGNQETQYF.

The chain is built from TRBV20-1 and TRBJ1-2; the D gene TCRdb calls, TRBD1, cannot be checked with no DNA. This CDR3 spans 13 amino acids. Germline V gives CDR1 DFQATT, CDR2 SNEGSKA (reference sequence). CDR3 region: CSAPGQDNYGYTF.

This sequence joins TRBV28 and TRBJ2-5; the D call of TRBD1 rests on TCRdb alone, since no DNA is present to check it. This CDR3 spans 14 amino acids. Germline V lookup: CDR1 MDHEN, CDR2 SYDVKM. CDR3 amino acids: CASSLGQVQETQYF.

V is TRBV20-1 and J is TRBJ2-5; as DNA is missing, the TRBD1 call by TCRdb cannot be tested. Looked up from germline, CDR1 is DFQATT and CDR2 is SNEGSKA (reference sequence). The CDR3 sequence is 13 residues long. The CDR3 loop is CSARARGLLAQYF.

This rearrangement joins TRBV28 to TRBJ2-7; TCRdb calls TRBD2, which cannot be checked without DNA. The CDR3 spans 14 residues. Germline V lookup: CDR1 MDHEN, CDR2 SYDVKM. The CDR3 loop is CASSRGSGTTVGYF.

The rearrangement links TRBV27 to TRBJ1-6; absent DNA, TCRdb's TRBD1 call cannot be checked. Germline-derived CDR1 and CDR2 are MNHEY and SMNVEV (reference sequence). The CDR3 loop spans 17 amino acids. The chain's CDR3 is CASSPTSTGFYNSPLHF.

The chain employs TRBV27 and TRBJ2-1; with no DNA, the TCRdb D assignment of TRBD1 cannot be verified. CDR3 length: 16 residues. In germline, CDR1 is MNHEY, CDR2 SMNVEV (reference sequence). This CDR3 reads CASSLVDRGSYNEQFF.

This chain connects TRBV12-3 or TRBV12-4 to TRBJ2-7. CDR3 length equals 14 residues. CDR3 amino acids: CASSLGGGPYEQYF.

The chain combines TRBV30 with TRBJ1-5. CDR3 length: 13 residues. Germline V gives CDR1 GTSNPN, CDR2 SVGIG (reference sequence). The CDR3 loop is CAWSVEGNQPQHF.

The chain couples TRBV3-1 to TRBJ2-5; the TRBD1 assignment by TCRdb is unverifiable without DNA. The CDR3 is 14 residues long. Germline V CDR1 and CDR2: LGHDT, YNNKEL (reference sequence). The CDR3 is CASSRPGGQETQYF.

This chain connects TRBV20-1 to TRBJ1-2; TCRdb designates TRBD1, a call that cannot be tested without DNA. This CDR3 contains 14 residues. The V gene's germline CDR1 is DFQATT and CDR2 SNEGSKA (reference sequence). CDR3 amino acids: CSARASRGPYGYTF.

The CDR3: CASRSTGSNEKLFF. This chain joins TRBV5-1 and TRBJ1-4. There are 14 residues in the CDR3. Per germline, CDR1 SGHRS and CDR2 YFSETQ. The full variable domain, rest sourced from reference TRBV5-1 and TRBJ1-4, is KAGVTQTPRYLIKTRGQQVTLSCSPISGHRSVSWYQQTPGQGLQFLFEYFSETQRNKGNFPGRFSGRQFSNSRSEMNVSTLELGDSALYLCASRSTGSNEKLFFGSGTQLSVL.

The rearrangement joins TRBV2 to TRBJ2-7. CDR3 length: 12 residues. Per germline, CDR1 SNHLY and CDR2 FYNNEI. CDR3 amino acids: CASYLGSYEQYF. The variable domain in full, with the rest retrieved from reference TRBV2 and TRBJ2-7, is EPEVTQTPSHQVTQMGQEVILRCVPISNHLYFYWYRQILGQKVEFLVSFYNNEISEKSEIFDDQFSVERPDGSNFTLKIRSTKLEDSAMYFCASYLGSYEQYFGPGTRLTVT.

The chain links TRBV7-2 to TRBJ2-6. CDR3 size: 13 residues. Per germline, CDR1 SGHTA and CDR2 FQGNSA. Here the CDR3 reads CASVVRGANVLTF.

The V and J genes are TRBV7-2 and TRBJ2-3; TCRdb picks TRBD1, but there is no DNA to check that call. This CDR3 is built from 16 residues. Germline V gives CDR1 SGHTA, CDR2 FQGNSA. The CDR3 region is CASSAQGGRVADTQYF.

The chain combines TRBV5-1 with TRBJ1-4. The CDR3 is 15 residues long. Germline loops: CDR1 SGHRS, CDR2 YFSETQ. The CDR3 loop is CASSPNGRREEKLFF. The variable domain in full, completed from reference TRBV5-1 and TRBJ1-4, reads KAGVTQTPRYLIKTRGQQVTLSCSPISGHRSVSWYQQTPGQGLQFLFEYFSETQRNKGNFPGRFSGRQFSNSRSEMNVSTLELGDSALYLCASSPNGRREEKLFFGSGTQLSVL.

The chain recombines TRBV27 with TRBJ2-1; TCRdb's D call, TRBD2, is unchecked because there is no DNA. The CDR3 consists of 14 residues. Germline assignment: CDR1 MNHEY and CDR2 SMNVEV (reference sequence). The CDR3 here is CASRVSGDVGEQFF.